This TCR beta chain was retrieved from a study of blood T cell repertoires in COVID-19. Assay used: immunoSEQ multiplex PCR; TCRdb lists only in-frame clones, some missing. The data show hundreds of thousands of clones, around 85% seen once. The CDR3 totals 14 residues. The trim removed 5 bases at V and 1 base at J, leaving 5 bases unmatched. The germline CDR1 and CDR2 sequences are SEHNR and FQNEAQ (reference sequence). The origin of this receptor is a middle-aged woman with acute COVID-19. Material for sequencing was PBMCs or T cells enriched from blood (not recorded which). The rearrangement links TRBV7-9 to TRBJ2-7; 7 nucleotides line up with TRBD1. The CDR3 is CASSPSTGSYEQYF. CDR3 nucleotides: TGTGCCAGCAGCCCTTCGACAGGGTCCTACGAGCAGTACTTC.